The 13 T cell receptor beta chains presented below share a single source sample, sequenced in a study of blood T cell repertoires in COVID-19. Clones were sequenced by immunoSEQ multiplex PCR, and TCRdb holds only the in-frame ones, with some missing. The data contain approximately 210,000 clones, about 88% of them seen just once; the ten biggest clones take up approximately 4%. Sequencing used peripheral blood. The source of these receptors is a human donor in a cohort sampled during active COVID-19.

The chain employs TRBV18 and TRBJ1-4; 9 nucleotides line up with TRBD1. This CDR3 is built from 14 residues. The trim removed 6 bases at V and 7 bases at J, leaving 6 bases unmatched. Germline CDR1 is KGHSH and CDR2 is LQKENI. The CDR3 loop reads CASSLQGAGEKLFF. CDR3 DNA: TGTGCCAGCTCGCTACAGGGGGCAGGTGAAAAACTGTTTTTT.

The rearrangement uses TRBV28 and TRBJ2-7; possible D gene TRBD1, 5 bases. The CDR3 has 12 residues. CDR1 and CDR2 from the germline V gene are MDHEN and SYDVKM. V shed 4 bases and J shed 7 bases, with 11 bases lying between them. The CDR3 bases are TGTGCCAGCAGTTCCACAGGCTCAGAGCAGTACTTC. It specifies CASSSTGSEQYF.

The chain joins TRBV7-2 to TRBJ2-1; 11 bases match TRBD2. This CDR3 comprises 19 residues. Germline assignment: CDR1 SGHTA and CDR2 FQGNSA. Trimming took 3 bases from V and 2 from J; bases not matched to a gene: 12. The CDR3 nucleotides read TGTGCCAGCAGCTTCCTAGGTCTAGCGGGGGGCCCCCCCTACAATGAGCAGTTCTTC. Its protein product is CASSFLGLAGGPPYNEQFF.

This clone has only one observation. This chain joins TRBV18 and TRBJ2-7; the D gene is possibly TRBD1 (5 bases). This CDR3 has 12 residues. Germline V gene lookup returns CDR1 KGHSH and CDR2 LQKENI. The V and J ends lost 3 bases and 3 bases respectively, with 6 bases between them. The CDR3 here is CASSPTVYEQYF. For the CDR3, the DNA is TGTGCCAGCTCACCGACAGTCTACGAGCAGTACTTC.

This chain connects TRBV7-2 to TRBJ2-1, with TRBD2 matching over 8 bases. With V trimmed by 0 bases and J by 9 bases, 10 bases remained unmatched. Germline CDR1 reads SGHTA; CDR2 reads FQGNSA. The CDR3 length is 16 residues. The DNA for the CDR3 is TGTGCCAGCAGCTTAGCAAACCGTCCTACTAGCGGTGAGCAGTTCTTC. Amino acid sequence: CASSLANRPTSGEQFF.

This chain uses TRBV5-4 with TRBJ2-7, with D perhaps matching TRBD1 (5 bases). The length of the CDR3 is 13 residues. Germline assignment: CDR1 SGHNT and CDR2 YYREEE (reference sequence). With 0 bases removed from V and 6 bases from J, the gap between germline ends came to 10 bases. CDR3 nucleotide sequence: TGTGCCAGCAGCTTGGACAGGCCTGGCGAGCAGTACTTC. The encoded protein is CASSLDRPGEQYF.

V is TRBV4-3 and J is TRBJ2-3; 9 bases map to TRBD2. J lost 5 bases, V lost 4 bases, and 16 bases had no gene match. CDR3 length: 18 residues. CDR1 is LGHNA, CDR2 YSLEER, per germline. CDR3 sequence: CASSPSGGAGGVRDTQYF. CDR3 bases: TGCGCCAGCAGCCCCAGCGGAGGCGCGGGGGGGGTTAGAGATACGCAGTATTTT.

This clone was recorded once. This chain links TRBV12-3 or TRBV12-4 with TRBJ2-3; TRBD1 might be the D (6 bases). The ends were cut back, 6 bases at V and 5 bases at J, with 9 bases in the middle. This CDR3 has 12 amino acids. Here the CDR3 DNA reads TGTGCCAGCAGGGGGGCTGGAGATACGCAGTATTTT. Encoded protein: CASRGAGDTQYF.

V is TRBV7-9 and J is TRBJ2-3, with TRBD1 as a possible D gene (5 bases). With 1 base removed from V and 5 bases from J, the gap between germline ends came to 13 bases. The CDR3 covers 15 residues. The germline CDR1 and CDR2 sequences are SEHNR and FQNEAQ (reference sequence). CDR3 nucleotides: TGTGCCAGCAGCTTAGGGTGGCAGGGTCGAGATACGCAGTATTTT. The encoded protein is CASSLGWQGRDTQYF.

This clone was seen once. The chain joins TRBV4-1 to TRBJ1-1; D ambiguous. Germline V gene data show CDR1 as MGHRA and CDR2 as YSYEKL. The V end was cut by 2 bases, the J end by 1 base, with 17 bases between. The CDR3 is made up of 17 amino acids. The CDR3: CASSQKDWYVQNTEAFF. The CDR3 DNA is TGCGCCAGCAGCCAAAAAGATTGGTATGTACAGAACACTGAAGCTTTCTTT.

The chain employs TRBV6-4 and TRBJ2-7, with TRBD2 matching 8 bases. V was clipped by 0 bases and J by 0 bases; unmatched bases: 13. Germline values: CDR1 MRHNA, CDR2 SNTAGT. CDR3 size: 19 residues. The CDR3 DNA sequence: TGTGCCAGCAGTGACTCAAGTAGCGGGACCCATTTTTTCTCCTACGAGCAGTACTTC. Encoded protein: CASSDSSSGTHFFSYEQYF.

The chain combines TRBV9 with TRBJ2-1; 12 positions match TRBD2. This CDR3 region has 16 residues. V shed 0 bases and J 5 bases; nucleotides not matched to a gene: 3. Looked up from germline, CDR1 is SGDLS and CDR2 is YYNGEE. The CDR3 DNA follows: TGTGCCAGCAGCGTAGGAGGACTAGCGGGGAACAATGAGCAGTTCTTC. Translation gives CASSVGGLAGNNEQFF.

The chain recombines TRBV24-1 with TRBJ2-7; D may be TRBD1 (6 bases). The CDR3 has 15 residues. Germline-derived CDR1 and CDR2 are KGHDR and SFDVKD. The V gene lost 3 bases and the J gene lost 2 bases, with 13 bases spanning the gap. CDR3 sequence: CATSDNSGHTYEQYF. For the CDR3, the DNA is TGTGCCACCAGTGATAATTCGGGACACACCTACGAGCAGTACTTC.